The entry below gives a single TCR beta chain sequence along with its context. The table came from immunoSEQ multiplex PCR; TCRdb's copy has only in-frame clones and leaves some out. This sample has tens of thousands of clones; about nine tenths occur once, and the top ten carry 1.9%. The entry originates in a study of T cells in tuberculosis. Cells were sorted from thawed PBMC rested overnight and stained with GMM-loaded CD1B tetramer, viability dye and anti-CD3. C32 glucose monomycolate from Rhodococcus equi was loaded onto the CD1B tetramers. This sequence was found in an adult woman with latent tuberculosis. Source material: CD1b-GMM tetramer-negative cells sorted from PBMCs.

Here the CDR3 reads CASSPAGDQPQHF. Written as DNA, the CDR3 is TGTGCCAGCTCACCGGCGGGTGACCAGCCCCAGCATTTT. J is TRBJ1-5 and V is TRBV18; D not certain. The germline CDR1 and CDR2 sequences are KGHSH and LQKENI. The CDR3 has 13 residues. V was clipped by 3 bases and J by 7 bases, with 10 bases between them. Variable domain in full (rest from reference TRBV18 and TRBJ1-5): NAGVMQNPRHLVRRRGQEARLRCSPMKGHSHVYWYRQLPEEGLKFMVYLQKENIIDESGMPKERFSAEFPKEGPSILRIQQVVRGDSAAYFCASSPAGDQPQHFGDGTRLSIL.